Each of the 14 T cell receptor beta chains below was sequenced from the same sample in a study of response to subunit inactivated influenza vaccine. Via MiXCR, TCRdb re-called the RT-PCR reads, giving one row per CDR3 protein. The sample shows hundreds of thousands of distinct CDR3 sequences, approximately 17% of them seen only once. The sequencing here drew on PBMCs from blood, taken 5 days after vaccination. The receptors derive from a man aged 50 or older who received an inactivated influenza vaccine.

This clonotype was counted at least ten times. The V call is TRBV5-1, the J call TRBJ2-1; D is undetermined. The germline V gene has CDR1 SGHRS and CDR2 YFSETQ. This CDR3 has 14 residues. The ends were cut back, 0 bases at V and 2 bases at J, with 6 bases in the middle. The CDR3 nucleotides read TGCGCCAGCAGCTTGGAAATGACCTACAATGAGCAGTTCTTC. Translating it yields CASSLEMTYNEQFF.

This clonotype has a handful of counts. This sequence joins TRBV20-1 and TRBJ2-7; 7 bases map to TRBD1. Trimming removed 5 bases from V and 2 bases from J; junction bases left unmatched: 6. Germline lookup yields CDR1 DFQATT and CDR2 SNEGSKA (reference sequence). This CDR3 region has 13 residues. The CDR3 sequence is CSALDRVAYEQYF. DNA of the CDR3: TGCAGTGCTCTAGACAGGGTGGCCTACGAGCAGTACTTC.

Ten or more counts support this clonotype. V and J are TRBV7-9 and TRBJ2-3; no definite D call. V lost 5 bases, J lost 2 bases, and 8 bases lay in between. This CDR3 is 13 amino acids long. From germline, CDR1 is SEHNR and CDR2 FQNEAQ (reference sequence). The CDR3 DNA follows: TGTGCCAGCAGCCGATTAAACACAGATACGCAGTATTTT. It translates to CASSRLNTDTQYF.

The chain is built from TRBV5-1 and TRBJ2-2; 7 bases are shared with TRBD2. This CDR3 is 16 amino acids long. The germline V gene encodes CDR1 SGHRS and CDR2 YFSETQ. V gave up 5 bases and J gave up 0 bases; unmatched junction bases: 7. The CDR3 nucleotides read TGCGCCAGCAGTCCACTGGGGAGGGCGAACACCGGGGAGCTGTTTTTT. Translated: CASSPLGRANTGELFF.

In its sample, this clonotype was seen many times. The chain is built from TRBV20-1 and TRBJ2-1, with 8 bases matching TRBD2. The germline V gene encodes CDR1 DFQATT and CDR2 SNEGSKA (reference sequence). V trimming: 4 bases; J trimming: 12 bases; junction bases outside the gene matches: 5. This CDR3 comprises 11 residues. Here the CDR3 reads CSAILAGAQFF. In DNA, the CDR3 is TGCAGTGCTATTCTAGCGGGCGCGCAGTTCTTC.

The rearrangement joins TRBV20-1 to TRBJ2-7; D possibly corresponds to TRBD1 (5 bases). Trimming removed 3 bases from V and 4 bases from J, with 19 bases in between. This CDR3 contains 15 residues. The V gene's germline CDR1 is DFQATT and CDR2 SNEGSKA (reference sequence). CDR3 DNA sequence: TGCAGTGCTAGGCTAGGGGCCTCCAGTTATTACGAGCAGTACTTC. Amino acids: CSARLGASSYYEQYF.

V is TRBV6-5 and J is TRBJ1-1; D is ambiguous. Germline V gene sequence: CDR1 MNHEY, CDR2 SVGAGI. The germline V and J ends were trimmed by 5 bases and 1 base, with 5 bases remaining between them. This CDR3 region has 12 residues. The CDR3 nucleotides are TGTGCCAGCAGTGCCAGGAACACTGAAGCTTTCTTT. This codes for CASSARNTEAFF.

This clonotype was seen repeatedly, ten times or more. The chain recombines TRBV12-3 or TRBV12-4 with TRBJ2-6, with unresolved D. The V end lost 8 bases, the J end lost 0 bases, and 17 bases lay between the germline ends. CDR3 length: 17 residues. CDR3 in DNA: TGTGCCAGCTTCATAGGCCGCCTGGCCTCTGGGGCCAACGTCCTGACTTTC. Its protein is CASFIGRLASGANVLTF.

V and J are TRBV28 and TRBJ2-5, with D perhaps TRBD1 or TRBD2 (5 bases each). Per the germline V gene, CDR1 is MDHEN and CDR2 is SYDVKM. The CDR3 loop spans 17 amino acids. V lost 2 bases, J lost 1 base, and 17 bases lay in between. For the CDR3, the DNA is TGTGCCAGCAGTTTAGTACAGCTCAGGGAGATCCAAGAGACCCAGTACTTC. Protein sequence: CASSLVQLREIQETQYF.

This clonotype was detected many times. The genes are TRBV12-3 or TRBV12-4 and TRBJ2-7; D not resolved. The CDR3 has 13 amino acids. Trimming removed 1 base from V and 6 bases from J, with 10 bases in between. CDR3 sequence (DNA): TGTGCCAGCAGTTTAGACCGCCGCCTCGAGCAGTACTTC. Its translation is CASSLDRRLEQYF.

The chain joins TRBV30 to TRBJ2-2; D is perhaps TRBD1 or TRBD2 (5 bases each). CDR1 and CDR2 from the germline V gene are GTSNPN and SVGIG (reference sequence). This CDR3 is built from 14 residues. In DNA, the CDR3 is TGTGCTAGAACGATCGGGGCAAACACCGGGGAGCTGTTTTTT. Its translation: CARTIGANTGELFF. Full variable domain (rest looked up from reference TRBV30 and TRBJ2-2): SQTIHQWPATLVQPVGSPLSLECTVEGTSNPNLYWYRQAAGRGLQLLFYSVGIGQISSEVPQNLSASRPQDRQFILSSKKLLLSDSGFYLCARTIGANTGELFFGEGSRLTVL.

A few counts support this clonotype. The CDR3 DNA is TGTGCCAGCAGACGATCGACAGGGGGCCTGTACGAGCAGTACTTC. Residues: CASRRSTGGLYEQYF. The chain carries TRBV12-3 or TRBV12-4 and TRBJ2-7, with 10 nucleotides matching TRBD1. V was pared by 6 bases and J by 4 bases, with 9 bases of the junction left unmatched. The length of the CDR3 is 15 residues.

This chain uses TRBV29-1 with TRBJ2-7, with 12 bases identical to TRBD2. Germline loops: CDR1 SQVTM, CDR2 ANQGSEA. The CDR3 is 14 residues long. V lost 4 bases and J lost 2; bases outside the gene matches: 3. The CDR3 sequence: CSVALAGGPYEQYF. DNA for the CDR3: TGCAGCGTTGCACTAGCGGGGGGCCCCTACGAGCAGTACTTC.

This clonotype was observed a few times. The V call is TRBV6-2 or TRBV6-3, the J call TRBJ1-5; tentatively, D is TRBD1 (6 bases). V shed 6 bases and J shed 0 bases, with 12 bases lying between them. This CDR3 comprises 15 residues. Germline lookup yields CDR1 MNHEY and CDR2 SVGEGT. The CDR3 loop is CASSPTGISNQPQHF. The CDR3 DNA reads TGTGCCAGCAGCCCCACAGGGATTAGCAATCAGCCCCAGCATTTT.